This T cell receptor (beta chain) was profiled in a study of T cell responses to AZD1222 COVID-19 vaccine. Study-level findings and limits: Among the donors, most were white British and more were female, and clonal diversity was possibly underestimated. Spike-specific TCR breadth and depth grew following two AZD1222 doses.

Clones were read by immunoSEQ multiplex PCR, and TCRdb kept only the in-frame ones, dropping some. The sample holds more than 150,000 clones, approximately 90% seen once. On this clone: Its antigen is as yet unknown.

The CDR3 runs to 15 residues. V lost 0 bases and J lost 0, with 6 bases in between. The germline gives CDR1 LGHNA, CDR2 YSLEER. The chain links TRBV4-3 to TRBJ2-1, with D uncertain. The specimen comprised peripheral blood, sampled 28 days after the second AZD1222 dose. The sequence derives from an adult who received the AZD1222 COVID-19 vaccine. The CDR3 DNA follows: TGCGCCAGCAGCCAAGAACGATACTCCTACAATGAGCAGTTCTTC. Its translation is CASSQERYSYNEQFF.